This TCR beta chain emerged from a study of T cell responses to AZD1222 COVID-19 vaccine. As concerns this clone: Its antigen remains unidentified.

Using immunoSEQ multiplex PCR, the repertoire was profiled, and TCRdb retains in-frame clones only, with some absent. The sample includes fewer than 250,000 clones, more than 85% seen only once; the top ten take more than 0.8%. The CDR3 is 15 residues long. Germline values: CDR1 SGHDN, CDR2 FVKESK. V lost 2 bases to trimming and J lost 0 bases; unmatched junction nucleotides: 3. Study-level results: The breadth and depth of Spike-specific TCRs increased once two AZD1222 doses had been given. The donor cohort was predominantly white British with a female majority, and clonal diversity may have been underestimated.

The sequence derives from an adult in good health. This rearrangement joins TRBV14 to TRBJ1-1, with TRBD1 matching 7 bases. The sample here was peripheral blood, taken on day 0 of MenACWY control vaccination. The CDR3 protein is CASSQFRGLNTEAFF. As DNA, the CDR3 is TGTGCCAGCAGCCAATTTAGGGGGCTGAACACTGAAGCTTTCTTT.